This T cell receptor (beta chain) was recovered during a study of T cells after yellow fever vaccination. Trimming shortened V by 10 bases and J by 5 bases, and 17 bases separated the two germline ends. Germline-derived CDR1 and CDR2 are LNHDA and SQIVND (reference sequence). CDR3 length equals 13 residues. Notes on the study in general: Post-booster reappearance was seen for most primary-vaccination clones (around 96% CD4, about 88% CD8). Clonotypes found in both CD4 and CD8 compartments made up a small share. Contamination by abundant bulk-population clonotypes could be present in FACS-sorted repertoires.

The authors made TCR cDNA by 5'RACE template switching, adding a universal primer site and UMIs. TCRdb itself ran the 5' RACE reads through MiXCR, one entry per CDR3 protein. The sample holds around 340,000 distinct CDR3 sequences; over 8% are singletons and the top ten take 18%. This clonotype came up a few times. What it binds is not known. V is TRBV19 and J is TRBJ1-2, with D possibly TRBD1 on 6 matching bases. This TCR came from a man aged 18 to 29 who received the YFV17D yellow fever vaccine. Sample: PBMCs, taken on the day of the first yellow fever vaccination. CDR3 sequence (DNA): TGTGCCACCTTTCCCGGGACAATATATGGCTACACCTTC. It translates to CATFPGTIYGYTF.